This is a list of T cell receptor beta chains from one sample in a study of cytomegalovirus exposure and HLA in healthy donors. Sequenced by immunoSEQ multiplex PCR; TCRdb stores in-frame clones only, minus some. The data hold approximately 140,000 clones, with over 65% observed a single time. What was sequenced was PBMCs. The receptors were sampled from a man aged 40-50 years in good health and CMV-seropositive. Each CDR3 is given with its conserved first and last residue. The D gene is left open where the match is weak. Clone size appears in some rows only: once, few, many, or a class for an expanded clone.

V gene: TRBV6-6; clone size: .; J gene: TRBJ2-2; D gene: TRBD1; CDR3 DNA: TGTGCCAGCAAAAAAGGGGGACAGGAGAACACCGGGGAGCTGTTTTTT; CDR3 protein: CASKKGGQENTGELFF
V gene: TRBV5-4; clone size: .; J gene: TRBJ1-2; D gene: TRBD1; CDR3 DNA: TGTGCCAGCAGCTTGGCGGTCACAGGGGGCCACTACACCTTC; CDR3 protein: CASSLAVTGGHYTF
V gene: TRBV6-1; clone size: .; J gene: TRBJ2-4; D gene: .; CDR3 DNA: TGTGCCAGCAAGGGGGGGGCGGGAAACATTCAGTACTTC; CDR3 protein: CASKGGAGNIQYF
V gene: TRBV7-7; clone size: .; J gene: TRBJ2-3; D gene: .; CDR3 DNA: TGTGCCAGCAGCTTAGATGGGGGCGCAGATACGCAGTATTTT; CDR3 protein: CASSLDGGADTQYF
V gene: TRBV28; clone size: .; J gene: TRBJ1-5; D gene: .; CDR3 DNA: TGTGCCAGCCAGGGGATGGGGCCCCAGCATTTT; CDR3 protein: CASQGMGPQHF
V gene: TRBV7-9; clone size: .; J gene: TRBJ1-3; D gene: .; CDR3 DNA: TGTGCCAGCAGCTTAGTCGGGGTGGCTGGAAACACCATATATTTT; CDR3 protein: CASSLVGVAGNTIYF
V gene: TRBV9; clone size: .; J gene: TRBJ2-5; D gene: .; CDR3 DNA: TGTGCCAGCAGCGTAGGTGGCAGGGAGACCCAGTACTTC; CDR3 protein: CASSVGGRETQYF
V gene: TRBV28; clone size: .; J gene: TRBJ1-1; D gene: .; CDR3 DNA: TGTGCCAGCAGTTTGGGACAAAAGAACACTGAAGCTTTCTTT; CDR3 protein: CASSLGQKNTEAFF
V gene: TRBV18; clone size: .; J gene: TRBJ2-3; D gene: .; CDR3 DNA: TGTGCCAGCTCACCACAACTAGCCGATACGCAGTATTTT; CDR3 protein: CASSPQLADTQYF
V gene: TRBV6-5; clone size: .; J gene: TRBJ1-2; D gene: .; CDR3 DNA: TGTGCCAGCACCCGCACGGGCTATGGCTACACCTTC; CDR3 protein: CASTRTGYGYTF
V gene: TRBV30; clone size: .; J gene: TRBJ1-3; D gene: .; CDR3 DNA: TGTGCCTGGATATCGAGGGTGAGCTCTGGAAACACCATATATTTT; CDR3 protein: CAWISRVSSGNTIYF
V gene: TRBV7-7; clone size: .; J gene: TRBJ2-5; D gene: .; CDR3 DNA: TGTGCCAGCAGCCTGGCCCGGGGGGCCCAAGAGACCCAGTACTTC; CDR3 protein: CASSLARGAQETQYF
V gene: TRBV5-6; clone size: .; J gene: TRBJ2-1; D gene: .; CDR3 DNA: TGTGCCAGCAGCTTGTTTAGCCTAGAGGAGTTCTTC; CDR3 protein: CASSLFSLEEFF
V gene: TRBV18; clone size: .; J gene: TRBJ1-2; D gene: TRBD1; CDR3 DNA: TGTGCCAGCTCACCCTGGACAGGGGAAGGGTATGGCTACACCTTC; CDR3 protein: CASSPWTGEGYGYTF
V gene: TRBV11-2; clone size: .; J gene: TRBJ2-7; D gene: TRBD1; CDR3 DNA: TGTGCCAGCAGCCGGGCGCGGACAGGGCTCTCCTACGAGCAGTACTTC; CDR3 protein: CASSRARTGLSYEQYF
V gene: TRBV30; clone size: .; J gene: TRBJ2-5; D gene: .; CDR3 DNA: TGTGCCACTGATCTAGCGGCAGGAGTAGGGGGCCAGTACTTC; CDR3 protein: CATDLAAGVGGQYF
V gene: TRBV27; clone size: .; J gene: TRBJ1-5; D gene: TRBD1; CDR3 DNA: TGTGCCAGCAGTGCAAACAGGGGACTTCAGCCCCAGCATTTT; CDR3 protein: CASSANRGLQPQHF
V gene: TRBV7-9; clone size: .; J gene: TRBJ2-5; D gene: TRBD2; CDR3 DNA: TGTGCCAGCAGCTTACATGCTAGCGGGAGCGGGGAGACCCAGTACTTC; CDR3 protein: CASSLHASGSGETQYF
V gene: TRBV30; clone size: .; J gene: TRBJ2-1; D gene: TRBD2; CDR3 DNA: TGTGCCTGGAGGAGGGGTGTTAGCGGGGGGGCCGACAATGAGCAGTTCTTC; CDR3 protein: CAWRRGVSGGADNEQFF
V gene: TRBV9; clone size: .; J gene: TRBJ1-3; D gene: .; CDR3 DNA: TGTGCCAGCAGCGTAGCTCAGGCTGCCGGAAACACCATATATTTT; CDR3 protein: CASSVAQAAGNTIYF
V gene: TRBV27; clone size: .; J gene: TRBJ2-3; D gene: TRBD2; CDR3 DNA: TGTGCCAGCAGTTTGAGGCTAGCGGGAGGGTGCACAGATACGCAGTATTTT; CDR3 protein: CASSLRLAGGCTDTQYF
V gene: TRBV9; clone size: .; J gene: TRBJ2-1; D gene: TRBD2; CDR3 DNA: TGTGCCAGCAGCCCCCGACTAGCGGGAGGCCAGTACAATGAGCAGTTCTTC; CDR3 protein: CASSPRLAGGQYNEQFF
V gene: TRBV19; clone size: .; J gene: TRBJ2-7; D gene: .; CDR3 DNA: TGTGCCAGTAAGGATCAGGCTTGGGGGGATTACGAGCAGTACTTC; CDR3 protein: CASKDQAWGDYEQYF
V gene: TRBV6-1; clone size: .; J gene: TRBJ2-7; D gene: TRBD2; CDR3 DNA: TGTGCCAGCAATGTGTATGGGGAGGGCTCCTACGAGCAGTACTTC; CDR3 protein: CASNVYGEGSYEQYF
V gene: TRBV5-1; clone size: .; J gene: TRBJ1-2; D gene: TRBD1; CDR3 DNA: TGCGCCAGCAGCTTGGGACAGGGGATCAGGTCGGGTGGCTACACCTTC; CDR3 protein: CASSLGQGIRSGGYTF
V gene: TRBV6-5; clone size: .; J gene: TRBJ2-1; D gene: TRBD2; CDR3 DNA: TGTGCCAGCAGTTCGGGACTAGCTCTTTTCAAGGAGCAGTTCTTC; CDR3 protein: CASSSGLALFKEQFF
V gene: TRBV9; clone size: .; J gene: TRBJ2-7; D gene: .; CDR3 DNA: TGTGCCAGCAGCGTATATGGTCAGGGATCTTTGAACGAGCAGTACTTC; CDR3 protein: CASSVYGQGSLNEQYF
V gene: TRBV28; clone size: .; J gene: TRBJ2-7; D gene: .; CDR3 DNA: TGTGCCAGCAGTCCGGGGGACGGACCCTCCTCGGAGCAGTACTTC; CDR3 protein: CASSPGDGPSSEQYF
V gene: TRBV19; clone size: .; J gene: TRBJ2-7; D gene: TRBD1; CDR3 DNA: TGTGCCAGTAGCGACAGGGGCCAGGACGAGCAGTACTTC; CDR3 protein: CASSDRGQDEQYF
V gene: TRBV7-3; clone size: .; J gene: TRBJ2-2; D gene: TRBD2; CDR3 DNA: TGTGCCTCCCATTCAGGGACTAGTACCGGGGAGCTGTTTTTT; CDR3 protein: CASHSGTSTGELFF
V gene: TRBV5-6; clone size: .; J gene: TRBJ2-7; D gene: .; CDR3 DNA: TGTGCCAGCAGCTTGGTGAACTACGAGCAGTACTTC; CDR3 protein: CASSLVNYEQYF
V gene: TRBV4-1; clone size: .; J gene: TRBJ2-2; D gene: TRBD1; CDR3 DNA: TGCGCCAGCAGCCTCCCCCCGCCGGGACAGGGAACGGCCGGGGAGCTGTTTTTT; CDR3 protein: CASSLPPPGQGTAGELFF
V gene: TRBV5-5; clone size: .; J gene: TRBJ1-1; D gene: TRBD1; CDR3 DNA: TGTGCCAGCAGCCTGACAGGGACCACTGAAGCTTTCTTT; CDR3 protein: CASSLTGTTEAFF
V gene: TRBV4-2; clone size: .; J gene: TRBJ2-7; D gene: .; CDR3 DNA: TGTGCCAGCAGCCAAGATGTCCCTCTCTCCTACGAGCAGTACTTC; CDR3 protein: CASSQDVPLSYEQYF
V gene: TRBV18; clone size: .; J gene: TRBJ2-5; D gene: TRBD2; CDR3 DNA: TGTGCCACCCAGCGGGGTGCTCAAGAGACCCAGTACTTC; CDR3 protein: CATQRGAQETQYF
V gene: TRBV7-2; clone size: .; J gene: TRBJ2-3; D gene: .; CDR3 DNA: TGTGCCAGCAGCTTAGCCCCTCCCGGGAGCGGAACAGATACGCAGTATTTT; CDR3 protein: CASSLAPPGSGTDTQYF
V gene: TRBV18; clone size: once; J gene: TRBJ1-3; D gene: .; CDR3 DNA: TGTGCCAGCTCACCACAGGAGGGTTCAACTGGAAACACCATATATTTT; CDR3 protein: CASSPQEGSTGNTIYF
V gene: TRBV7-9; clone size: .; J gene: TRBJ2-7; D gene: .; CDR3 DNA: TGTTCCAGCAGCCCGATCGGGGTGGTCGAGCAGTACTTC; CDR3 protein: CSSSPIGVVEQYF
V gene: TRBV19; clone size: .; J gene: TRBJ1-2; D gene: TRBD1; CDR3 DNA: TGTGCCAGTAGTAACGGCGGCAGGGGGCTTGACTATGGCTACACCTTC; CDR3 protein: CASSNGGRGLDYGYTF
V gene: TRBV2; clone size: .; J gene: TRBJ2-7; D gene: .; CDR3 DNA: TGTGCCAGCAGTGAACCCTCCTTC; CDR3 protein: CASSEPSF
V gene: TRBV19; clone size: .; J gene: TRBJ1-1; D gene: .; CDR3 DNA: TGTGCCAGTAGTCCCCAGACACCTAACACTGAAGCTTTCTTT; CDR3 protein: CASSPQTPNTEAFF
V gene: TRBV10-1; clone size: .; J gene: TRBJ2-5; D gene: .; CDR3 DNA: TGCGCCAGCACCGAGGGTCAGGGACTGACCCAGTACTTC; CDR3 protein: CASTEGQGLTQYF
V gene: TRBV5-6; clone size: few; J gene: TRBJ2-1; D gene: TRBD2; CDR3 DNA: TGTGCCAGCAGGTTTCTAGCGGGAGGGCCCGGTGAGCAGTTCTTC; CDR3 protein: CASRFLAGGPGEQFF
V gene: TRBV5-4; clone size: .; J gene: TRBJ2-7; D gene: TRBD2; CDR3 DNA: TGTGCCAGCAGCTTGGGGGGGACTAGCGGTGAGCAGTACTTC; CDR3 protein: CASSLGGTSGEQYF
V gene: TRBV2; clone size: .; J gene: TRBJ1-5; D gene: .; CDR3 DNA: TGTGCCAGCAGTGAACAGGGAAGAGGCAATCAGCCCCAGCATTTT; CDR3 protein: CASSEQGRGNQPQHF
V gene: TRBV13; clone size: .; J gene: TRBJ2-1; D gene: TRBD1; CDR3 DNA: TGTGCCAGCAGCTTAAGGCAGGGGGCGAATGAGCAGTTCTTC; CDR3 protein: CASSLRQGANEQFF
V gene: TRBV7-3; clone size: .; J gene: TRBJ1-1; D gene: .; CDR3 DNA: TGTGCCAGCAGTTCTCAAGGGACACTGAACACTGAAGCTTTCTTT; CDR3 protein: CASSSQGTLNTEAFF
V gene: TRBV13; clone size: .; J gene: TRBJ2-1; D gene: .; CDR3 DNA: TGTGCCAGCAGCTTTAGTATGTACAATGAGCAGTTCTTC; CDR3 protein: CASSFSMYNEQFF
V gene: TRBV30; clone size: .; J gene: TRBJ2-7; D gene: TRBD2; CDR3 DNA: TGTGCCTGGAAGGCTAGCGGGAGAGCCTACGAGCAGTACTTC; CDR3 protein: CAWKASGRAYEQYF
V gene: TRBV16; clone size: .; J gene: TRBJ2-2; D gene: TRBD2; CDR3 DNA: TGTGCCAGCAGCCAACGGACTAGACCAATAAACACCGGGGAGCTGTTTTTT; CDR3 protein: CASSQRTRPINTGELFF
V gene: TRBV5-1; clone size: once; J gene: TRBJ2-5; D gene: .; CDR3 DNA: TGCGCCAGCAGCTTGACGGGGAGGGAGACCCAGTACTTC; CDR3 protein: CASSLTGRETQYF
V gene: TRBV5-1; clone size: .; J gene: TRBJ2-6; D gene: .; CDR3 DNA: TGCGCCAGCAGCTCCGGACTGATCTCTGGGGCCAACGTCCTGACTTTC; CDR3 protein: CASSSGLISGANVLTF
V gene: TRBV30; clone size: .; J gene: TRBJ2-7; D gene: .; CDR3 DNA: TGTGCCTGGAGATTTGGCAGTCAATACGAGCAGTACTTC; CDR3 protein: CAWRFGSQYEQYF